These 20 T cell receptor beta chains were sequenced from one sample in a study of blood T cell repertoires in COVID-19. TCRdb's copy holds only in-frame clones and misses some; the assay was immunoSEQ multiplex PCR. The data show some 270,000 clones, roughly nine tenths seen once. The sample taken for sequencing was PBMCs or T cells enriched from blood (not recorded which). These receptors all come from a woman aged 40 to 50 who had recovered from COVID-19.

This chain links TRBV9 with TRBJ1-2; 7 bases line up with TRBD1. Germline V gives CDR1 SGDLS, CDR2 YYNGEE. V trimming: 3 bases; J trimming: 5 bases; junction bases outside the gene matches: 10. This CDR3 is 15 amino acids long. In DNA form, the CDR3 reads TGTGCCAGCAGCGCCGCCCCGGGACAGTTATATGGCTACACCTTC. Encoded protein: CASSAAPGQLYGYTF.

The rearrangement links TRBV9 to TRBJ1-2, with 9 positions matching TRBD1. The CDR3 loop spans 14 amino acids. J gave up 5 bases and V 4 bases, and 6 bases lay outside the gene matches. CDR1 SGDLS and CDR2 YYNGEE come from the germline V gene. CDR3 in amino acids: CASSRTGDYYGYTF. In DNA form, the CDR3 reads TGTGCCAGCAGCCGGACAGGGGACTATTATGGCTACACCTTC.

The gene calls are TRBV6-2 or TRBV6-3 and TRBJ1-5; 9 bases are a match to TRBD1. Germline CDR1 is MNHEY and CDR2 is SVGEGT. J lost 2 bases, V lost 0 bases, and 5 bases had no gene match. The CDR3 is made up of 17 amino acids. The CDR3 spells CASSYSTGGFRNQPQHF. The CDR3 DNA is TGTGCCAGCAGTTACTCAACAGGGGGCTTCCGCAATCAGCCCCAGCATTTT.

The chain uses TRBV19 and TRBJ1-5; no firm D call. Germline loops: CDR1 LNHDA, CDR2 SQIVND (reference sequence). CDR3 length: 15 residues. Trimming stripped 6 bases from V and 4 bases from J, with 16 bases between. CDR3 in amino acids: CASRRSPRGNQPQHF. The CDR3 region has the DNA TGTGCCAGTAGGAGGTCCCCGCGTGGGAATCAGCCCCAGCATTTT.

V is TRBV6-6 and J is TRBJ2-3; TRBD2 aligns across 8 bases. The J segment lost 5 bases and the V segment lost 7 bases, leaving 14 bases of the junction unmatched. The CDR3 spans 16 residues. Germline V gene lookup returns CDR1 MNHNY and CDR2 SVGAGI (reference sequence). For the CDR3, the DNA is TGTGCCAGCACCACCGGGGGGGCCCTGTATGGAGATACGCAGTATTTT. Its translation: CASTTGGALYGDTQYF.

The V and J genes are TRBV5-6 and TRBJ2-7; D might be TRBD2 (7 bases). From germline, CDR1 is SGHDT and CDR2 YYEEEE. The germline V and J ends were trimmed by 0 bases and 0 bases, with 10 bases remaining between them. The CDR3 is made up of 15 amino acids. CDR3 in DNA: TGTGCCAGCAGCTTGGTCGGGGGGCGCTCCTACGAGCAGTACTTC. Translation: CASSLVGGRSYEQYF.

The genes are TRBV19 and TRBJ2-1; 10 bases match TRBD1. CDR1 and CDR2 from the germline V gene are LNHDA and SQIVND (reference sequence). This CDR3 region has 16 residues. J lost 8 bases, V lost 5 bases, and 12 bases had no gene match. The CDR3 loop is CASSLRAGQGTHEQFF. The CDR3 DNA is TGTGCCAGTAGTCTCAGAGCGGGACAGGGGACCCATGAGCAGTTCTTC.

The chain recombines TRBV5-1 with TRBJ2-1; 10 nucleotides line up with TRBD1. In germline, CDR1 is SGHRS, CDR2 YFSETQ. Trimming cost V 2 bases and J 3 bases; bases outside gene matches: 2. The CDR3 runs to 15 residues. The CDR3, as DNA: TGCGCCAGCAGCTTCGGACAGGGGGGCTACAATGAGCAGTTCTTC. It specifies CASSFGQGGYNEQFF.

The gene calls are TRBV6-5 and TRBJ1-4, with D tentatively TRBD1 (5 bases). The germline CDR1 and CDR2 sequences are MNHEY and SVGAGI. The CDR3 has 16 residues. Trimming took off 0 bases at V and 10 bases at J, with 18 bases between the two ends. The CDR3 bases are TGTGCCAGCAGTTACTCGGGTGTGGGCAGGGAGGGAAAACTGTTTTTT. This encodes CASSYSGVGREGKLFF.

This chain connects TRBV7-9 to TRBJ2-2; 11 bases agree with TRBD1. CDR1 is SEHNR and CDR2 is FQNEAQ in the germline V gene (reference sequence). The CDR3 has 18 residues. The J segment lost 1 base and the V segment lost 2 bases, leaving 6 bases of the junction unmatched. The CDR3, as DNA: TGTGCCAGCAGCTTATCAAGGACAGGGGGCCGGAACACCGGGGAGCTGTTTTTT. The encoded protein is CASSLSRTGGRNTGELFF.

This clone was observed once. V is TRBV9 and J is TRBJ1-2, with D possibly being TRBD1 (5 bases). Germline V gene data show CDR1 as SGDLS and CDR2 as YYNGEE. The CDR3 covers 12 residues. The V and J ends lost 4 bases and 5 bases respectively, with 9 bases between them. For the CDR3, the DNA is TGTGCCAGCAGCTTGGAGGGGTATGGCTACACCTTC. Encoded protein: CASSLEGYGYTF.

This chain joins TRBV4-1 and TRBJ2-5, with a possible D match to TRBD1 (6 bases). CDR3 size: 16 residues. V lost 0 bases and J 5 bases, leaving 16 bases between the germline ends. CDR1 is MGHRA and CDR2 is YSYEKL in the germline V gene. The CDR3 coding sequence is TGCGCCAGCAGCCAAGATGAGAGTACAGGGCGCGAGACCCAGTACTTC. Encoded protein: CASSQDESTGRETQYF.

The CDR3 DNA reads TGTGCCAGCGGTGCCGGGACAGGCTTGAACACTGAAGCTTTCTTT. It is translated as CASGAGTGLNTEAFF. This chain links TRBV5-4 with TRBJ1-1; 8 positions match TRBD1. Germline lookup yields CDR1 SGHNT and CDR2 YYREEE (reference sequence). The V segment lost 7 bases and the J segment 0 bases; nucleotides outside the gene matches: 8. This CDR3 is built from 15 residues.

V usage is TRBV21-1 and J usage is TRBJ1-5; the table gives TRBD1 as D, unverified against the DNA. TRBV21-1 is a recognized pseudogene. The CDR3 is 13 amino acids. This CDR3 is CASRCRGSQPQHF. CDR3 DNA sequence: TGTGCCAGCAGGTGCAGGGGGTCTCAGCCCCAGCATTTT.

V is TRBV7-9 and J is TRBJ1-1, with D unresolved. CDR3 length: 18 amino acids. From germline, CDR1 is SEHNR and CDR2 FQNEAQ (reference sequence). Between the trimmed V and J ends, which lost 5 bases and 0 bases, there was a span of 22 bases. CDR3 in amino acids: CASSEEWLTEGMNTEAFF. CDR3 DNA sequence: TGTGCCAGCAGCGAGGAATGGTTAACGGAGGGAATGAACACTGAAGCTTTCTTT.

J is TRBJ1-2 and V is TRBV2; D ambiguous. Germline V gene sequence: CDR1 SNHLY, CDR2 FYNNEI. This CDR3 comprises 12 residues. V dropped 8 bases and J dropped 4 bases, with 11 bases sitting between them. The CDR3 DNA sequence: TGTGCCAGCTTCTCCGGCGGCTATGGCTACACCTTC. As protein: CASFSGGYGYTF.

The chain recombines TRBV18 with TRBJ1-2; TRBD1 aligns across 7 bases. V was pared by 0 bases and J by 4 bases, with 8 bases of the junction left unmatched. This CDR3 is 16 amino acids long. CDR1 KGHSH and CDR2 LQKENI come from the germline V gene. The DNA for the CDR3 is TGTGCCAGCTCACCACCAGCGGCAGGGGGTTCCTATGGCTACACCTTC. Translation gives CASSPPAAGGSYGYTF.

This chain joins TRBV7-5 and TRBJ2-1; the table's TRBD1 call for D was not verified on the DNA. TRBV7-5 is designated a pseudogene. The CDR3 consists of 14 residues. The chain's CDR3 is CARFKAGPYNEQFF. CDR3 in DNA: TGTGCCAGATTTAAGGCAGGTCCCTACAATGAGCAGTTCTTC.

This clone was counted a single time. Other DNA sequences in this sample translate to the same CDR3. The gene calls are TRBV5-1 and TRBJ1-2; D is uncertain. Trimming took 0 bases from V and 3 from J, leaving 6 bases between them. The germline V gene has CDR1 SGHRS and CDR2 YFSETQ. The CDR3 extends over 13 amino acids. The DNA of the CDR3 is TGCGCCAGCAGCTTGGGGGGAGACTATGGCTACACCTTC. It translates to CASSLGGDYGYTF.

This sequence joins TRBV7-2 and TRBJ2-3, with D perhaps TRBD2 (5 bases). This CDR3 has 16 residues. In germline, CDR1 is SGHTA, CDR2 FQGNSA. V was shortened by 0 bases and J by 4 bases, with 14 bases between the two germline ends. CDR3 sequence (DNA): TGTGCCAGCAGCTTAGCCCTAGCAGAAAGGGCAGATACGCAGTATTTT. It is translated as CASSLALAERADTQYF.